Each of the 24 T cell receptor beta chains below was sequenced from the same sample in a study of T cells expressing NK-cell markers. For each CDR3 protein, TCRdb gives one entry from its re-call of the 5' RACE reads, without DNA. The sample has roughly 20,000 distinct CDR3 sequences. The sample was blood T cells: a sorted CD56 or NKG2C T cell subset, CD4+ or CD8+ T cells, or bulk PBMC T cells (not recorded which). These receptors all stem from a man aged 18-70 years in good health.

The CDR3 spells CSATPSGGGQETQYF. The rearrangement links TRBV29-1 to TRBJ2-5; TCRdb's D gene call, TRBD2, goes unchecked for lack of DNA. Germline assignment: CDR1 SQVTM and CDR2 ANQGSEA. CDR3 length: 15 amino acids.

The V call is TRBV7-2, the J call TRBJ1-4. Germline V CDR1 and CDR2: SGHTA, FQGNSA. The CDR3 consists of 15 residues. The CDR3 sequence: CASSLSASTNEKLFF.

The genes are TRBV4-3 and TRBJ2-6. Germline V gene sequence: CDR1 LGHNA, CDR2 YSLEER. The CDR3 sequence is 16 residues long. The CDR3 here is CASIPQLGSGANVLTF.

The rearrangement links TRBV6-1 to TRBJ2-7; no DNA is available, so the TRBD1 call from TCRdb remains unchecked. In germline, CDR1 is MNHNS, CDR2 SASEGT. The CDR3 has 14 amino acids. CDR3 in amino acids: CASHYRDRGREQYF.

The chain carries TRBV7-2 and TRBJ1-1. CDR1 is SGHTA and CDR2 is FQGNSA in the germline V gene. The CDR3 is 16 amino acids. The chain's CDR3 is CASSLATLGQGTEAFF.

This sequence joins TRBV11-3 and TRBJ2-1; TCRdb selects TRBD1, and the lack of DNA leaves this call unchecked. The CDR3 loop spans 14 amino acids. CDR1 SGHNT and CDR2 YENEEA come from the germline V gene. This CDR3 reads CASSSGTGNNEQFF. The full variable domain, completed using reference TRBV11-3 and TRBJ2-1, is EAGVVQSPRYKIIEKKQPVAFWCNPISGHNTLYWYLQNLGQGPELLIRYENEEAVDDSQLPKDRFSAERLKGVDSTLKIQPAELGDSAVYLCASSSGTGNNEQFFGPGTRLTVL.

This clonotype registers medium-sized by frequency. The chain combines TRBV7-2 with TRBJ2-5. Germline loops: CDR1 SGHTA, CDR2 FQGNSA. CDR3 length equals 14 residues. This chain's CDR3 is CASSLNPFQETQYF.

The V and J genes are TRBV6-1 and TRBJ2-1. CDR3 length: 15 amino acids. The germline V gene has CDR1 MNHNS and CDR2 SASEGT. The CDR3 loop reads CASSRSGSAHNEQFF.

V is TRBV15 and J is TRBJ1-4; TCRdb's assignment of TRBD1 cannot be checked, as there is no DNA. The CDR3 length is 13 residues. Germline V gene sequence: CDR1 LNHNV, CDR2 YYDKDF (reference sequence). Here the CDR3 reads CATATGGSEKLFF.

V gene TRBV6-2 or TRBV6-3 combines with J gene TRBJ2-7; TCRdb lists TRBD2, though no DNA is available to test this call. The CDR3 extends over 14 amino acids. CDR1 is MNHEY, CDR2 SVGEGT, per germline. The CDR3 spells CASRTGTSASEQYF.

By frequency, this clonotype is medium-sized. The gene calls are TRBV28 and TRBJ2-3; the TCRdb D gene call, TRBD2, has no DNA to confirm it. CDR3 length equals 15 residues. CDR1 is MDHEN and CDR2 is SYDVKM in the germline V gene. CDR3 region: CASSSGGLSTDTQYF.

This chain joins TRBV7-2 and TRBJ1-6. This CDR3 region has 14 residues. CDR1 is SGHTA and CDR2 is FQGNSA in the germline V gene. CDR3 amino acids: CASNVSGGNSPLHF.

The rearrangement links TRBV13 to TRBJ2-1; absent DNA, TCRdb's TRBD2 call cannot be checked. The CDR3 sequence is 15 residues long. Germline CDR1 is PRHDT and CDR2 is FYEKMQ (reference sequence). CDR3 protein: CASSSPTSGSNEQFF.

The chain links TRBV30 to TRBJ1-1; TCRdb indicates TRBD1, and absent DNA this call remains unverified. This CDR3 has 17 residues. Germline V gives CDR1 GTSNPN, CDR2 SVGIG (reference sequence). CDR3 protein: CAWRAPGQGTGGTEAFF.

This rearrangement joins TRBV25-1 to TRBJ2-5; with no DNA, the TCRdb D assignment of TRBD1 cannot be verified. The V gene's germline CDR1 is MGHDK and CDR2 SYGVNS. The CDR3 consists of 18 residues. The CDR3 protein is CASSEWPGQQTSQETQYF.

CDR3: CASSPGQGADTQYF. J is TRBJ2-3 and V is TRBV19; as DNA is missing, the TRBD1 call by TCRdb cannot be tested. Looked up from germline, CDR1 is LNHDA and CDR2 is SQIVND (reference sequence). There are 14 residues in the CDR3.

The chain joins TRBV7-2 to TRBJ2-1; the D call of TRBD1 rests on TCRdb alone, since no DNA is present to check it. CDR1 SGHTA and CDR2 FQGNSA come from the germline V gene. CDR3 size: 15 residues. The CDR3 is CASSKGATLYNEQFF. Complete variable domain (other parts from reference TRBV7-2 and TRBJ2-1): GAGVSQSPSNKVTEKGKDVELRCDPISGHTALYWYRQSLGQGLEFLIYFQGNSAPDKSGLPSDRFSAERTGGSVSTLTIQRTQQEDSAVYLCASSKGATLYNEQFFGPGTRLTVL.

The chain carries TRBV3-1 and TRBJ1-5. Germline-derived CDR1 and CDR2 are LGHDT and YNNKEL (reference sequence). This CDR3 region has 14 residues. The CDR3 spells CASSQEPRNQPQHF.

This clonotype shows up as medium-sized by frequency. The chain links TRBV30 to TRBJ1-1. Germline CDR1 is GTSNPN and CDR2 is SVGIG (reference sequence). CDR3 length equals 11 residues. This CDR3 is CAWSLDTEAFF.

This CDR3 is CASSTGTPNEQFF. V usage is TRBV12-3 or TRBV12-4 and J usage is TRBJ2-1; TCRdb reports TRBD1, a call that lacks DNA to check it against. This CDR3 has 13 amino acids.

The rearrangement joins TRBV5-1 to TRBJ2-7; with no DNA, the TCRdb D assignment of TRBD1 cannot be verified. The V gene's germline CDR1 is SGHRS and CDR2 YFSETQ. The CDR3 loop spans 17 amino acids. CDR3 residues: CASSLGGLGQGVYEQYF.

This sequence joins TRBV20-1 and TRBJ2-1; the TCRdb call, TRBD1, lacks DNA for checking. The CDR3 loop spans 14 amino acids. Germline CDR1 and CDR2: DFQATT and SNEGSKA (reference sequence). CDR3 region: CSAPSSGQANEQFF.

This rearrangement joins TRBV7-2 to TRBJ2-7. The CDR3 consists of 11 residues. CDR1 is SGHTA, CDR2 FQGNSA, per germline. The CDR3 region is CASSLFYEQYF.

V usage is TRBV29-1 and J usage is TRBJ2-5; the D call of TRBD1 rests on TCRdb alone, since no DNA is present to check it. Germline V gene sequence: CDR1 SQVTM, CDR2 ANQGSEA. CDR3 length equals 14 residues. The CDR3 here is CSVAENRLRETQYF. The entire variable domain, with the rest obtained from reference TRBV29-1 and TRBJ2-5, is as follows: SAVISQKPSRDICQRGTSLTIQCQVDSQVTMMFWYRQQPGQSLTLIATANQGSEATYESGFVIDKFPISRPNLTFSTLTVSNMSPEDSSIYLCSVAENRLRETQYFGPGTRLLVL.